This TCR beta chain comes out of a study of blood T cell repertoires in COVID-19. At the level of the study: Samples taken during acute and convalescent COVID-19 were collected in the United States, Italy and Spain.

The CDR3 sequence is 15 residues long. CDR1 is SEHNR, CDR2 FQNEAQ, per germline (reference sequence). The V end lost 0 bases, the J end lost 3 bases, and 12 bases lay between the germline ends. As handled by the study authors: Using reference gene primer amplification, nucleated cell counts were estimated. Profiling relied on immunoSEQ multiplex PCR, and the TCRdb table lists in-frame clones only, not all of them. V and J calls and clone size are as listed in that table; D and trimming were resolved from the DNA. This repertoire shows approximately 240,000 clones, roughly three quarters found once; its top ten account for about 4%.

Sequencing input: peripheral blood. This clonotype was sampled from a woman aged 40 to 50 with active or convalescent COVID-19. The V and J genes are TRBV7-9 and TRBJ2-7, with D possibly TRBD1 on 7 matching bases. CDR3 in DNA: TGTGCCAGCAGCTTAGCGGCAGGGGGACTCTACGAGCAGTACTTC. It codes for CASSLAAGGLYEQYF.